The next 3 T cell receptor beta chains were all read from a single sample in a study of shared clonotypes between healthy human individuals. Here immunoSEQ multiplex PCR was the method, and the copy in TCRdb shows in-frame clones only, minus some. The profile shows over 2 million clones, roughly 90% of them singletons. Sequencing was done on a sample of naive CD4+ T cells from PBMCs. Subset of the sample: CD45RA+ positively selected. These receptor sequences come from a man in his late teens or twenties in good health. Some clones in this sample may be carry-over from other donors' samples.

CDR3 region: CARSQPPGQGAVPPYEQYF. CDR3 DNA: TGTGCCAGAAGCCAACCTCCGGGACAGGGGGCCGTCCCTCCCTACGAGCAGTACTTC. The chain combines TRBV5-3 with TRBJ2-7, with 12 bases fitting TRBD1. TRBV5-3 is classed as an ORF, of uncertain function. The CDR3 consists of 19 residues. The J segment lost 2 bases and the V segment lost 4 bases, leaving 16 bases of the junction unmatched.

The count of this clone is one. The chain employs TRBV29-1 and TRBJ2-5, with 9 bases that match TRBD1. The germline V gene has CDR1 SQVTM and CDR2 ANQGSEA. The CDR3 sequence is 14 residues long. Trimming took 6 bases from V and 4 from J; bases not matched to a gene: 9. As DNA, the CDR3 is TGCAGCGTCAGGGACAGGGCGGGTCCAGAGACCCAGTACTTC. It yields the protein CSVRDRAGPETQYF.

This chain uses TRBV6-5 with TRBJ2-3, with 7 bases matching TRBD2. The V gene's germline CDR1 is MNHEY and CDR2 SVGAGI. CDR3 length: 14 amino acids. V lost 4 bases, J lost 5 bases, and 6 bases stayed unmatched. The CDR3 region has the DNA TGTGCCAGCAGTTGGGCGGGAGTAGGAGATACGCAGTATTTT. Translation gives CASSWAGVGDTQYF.